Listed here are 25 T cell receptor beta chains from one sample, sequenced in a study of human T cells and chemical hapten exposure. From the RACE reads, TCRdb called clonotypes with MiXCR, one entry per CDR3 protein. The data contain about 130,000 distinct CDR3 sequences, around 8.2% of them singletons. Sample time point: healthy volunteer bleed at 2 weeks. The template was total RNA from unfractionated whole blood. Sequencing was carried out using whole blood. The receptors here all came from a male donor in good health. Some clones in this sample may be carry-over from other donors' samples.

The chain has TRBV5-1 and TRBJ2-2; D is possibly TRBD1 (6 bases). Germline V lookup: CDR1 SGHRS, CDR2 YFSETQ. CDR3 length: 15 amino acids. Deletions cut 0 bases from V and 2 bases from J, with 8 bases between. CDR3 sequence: CASSLGDTNTGELFF. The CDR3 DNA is TGCGCCAGCAGCTTGGGGGACACTAACACCGGGGAGCTGTTTTTT.

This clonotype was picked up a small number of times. The CDR3 DNA reads TGCGCCAGCAGCCGCGACCGGGACAGGGGCTACGAGCAGTACTTC. It encodes CASSRDRDRGYEQYF. The genes are TRBV4-3 and TRBJ2-7, with 10 positions matching TRBD1. The CDR3 loop spans 15 amino acids. The germline CDR1 and CDR2 sequences are LGHNA and YSLEER. Trimming removed 4 bases from V and 3 bases from J; junction bases left unmatched: 6.

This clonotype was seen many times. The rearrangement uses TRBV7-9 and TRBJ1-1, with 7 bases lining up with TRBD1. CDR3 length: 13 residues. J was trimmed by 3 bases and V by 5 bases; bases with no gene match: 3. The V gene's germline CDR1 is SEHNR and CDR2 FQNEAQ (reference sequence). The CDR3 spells CASSPGGDTEAFF. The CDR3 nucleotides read TGTGCCAGCAGCCCAGGGGGGGACACTGAAGCTTTCTTT.

CDR3 in DNA: TGTGCCAGCAGCTTATCCCGGGCCCCTAAGATGGAGACCCAGTACTTC. This sequence encodes CASSLSRAPKMETQYF. The rearrangement joins TRBV7-9 to TRBJ2-5; D is undetermined. Germline CDR1 SEHNR, CDR2 FQNEAQ (reference sequence). Trimming shortened V by 2 bases and J by 5 bases, and 18 bases separated the two germline ends. This CDR3 comprises 16 residues. Filled out from reference TRBV7-9 and TRBJ2-5, the complete variable domain reads DTGVSQNPRHKITKRGQNVTFRCDPISEHNRLYWYRQTLGQGPEFLTYFQNEAQLEKSRLLSDRFSAERPKGSFSTLEIQRTEQGDSAMYLCASSLSRAPKMETQYFGPGTRLLVL.

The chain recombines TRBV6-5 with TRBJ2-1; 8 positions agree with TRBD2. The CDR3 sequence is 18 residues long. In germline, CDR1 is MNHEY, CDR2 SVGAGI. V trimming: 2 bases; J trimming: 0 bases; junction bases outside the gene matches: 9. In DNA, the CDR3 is TGTGCCAGCAGTTACGGGTTAGCGGGGTCCAGCTCCTACAATGAGCAGTTCTTC. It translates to CASSYGLAGSSSYNEQFF.

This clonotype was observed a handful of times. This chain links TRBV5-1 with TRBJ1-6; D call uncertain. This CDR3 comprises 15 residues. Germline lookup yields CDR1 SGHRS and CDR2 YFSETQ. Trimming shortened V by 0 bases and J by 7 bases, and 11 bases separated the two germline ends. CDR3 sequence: CASSLDLGPNSPLHF. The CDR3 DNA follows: TGCGCCAGCAGCTTGGATCTCGGACCCAATTCACCCCTCCACTTT.

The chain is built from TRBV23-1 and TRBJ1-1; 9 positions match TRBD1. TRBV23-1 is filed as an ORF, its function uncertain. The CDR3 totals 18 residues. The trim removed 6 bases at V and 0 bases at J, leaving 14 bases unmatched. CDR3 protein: CASSRLRTGDVLNTEAFF. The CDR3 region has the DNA TGCGCCAGCAGCCGCCTTAGGACAGGGGATGTTTTGAACACTGAAGCTTTCTTT.

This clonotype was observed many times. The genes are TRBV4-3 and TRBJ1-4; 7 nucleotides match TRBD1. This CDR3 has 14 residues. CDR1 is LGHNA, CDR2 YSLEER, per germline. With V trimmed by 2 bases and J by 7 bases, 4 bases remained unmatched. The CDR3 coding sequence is TGCGCCAGCAGCCAATTGACAGGGCGTGAAAAACTGTTTTTT. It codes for CASSQLTGREKLFF.

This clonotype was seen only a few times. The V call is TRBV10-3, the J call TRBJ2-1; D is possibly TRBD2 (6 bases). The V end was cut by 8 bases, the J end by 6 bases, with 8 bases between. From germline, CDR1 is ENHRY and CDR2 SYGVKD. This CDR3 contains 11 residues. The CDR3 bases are TGTGCCATCGGAGCGGGCAATGAGCAGTTCTTC. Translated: CAIGAGNEQFF.

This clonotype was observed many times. The CDR3, as DNA: TGTGCCATCAGTGGTGGGGCGGCTGAAGCTTTCTTT. It translates to CAISGGAAEAFF. The chain employs TRBV10-3 and TRBJ1-1; D may be TRBD1 (5 bases). This CDR3 is 12 amino acids long. Trimming pared 4 bases from V and 6 bases from J, leaving 9 bases between. Looked up from germline, CDR1 is ENHRY and CDR2 is SYGVKD.

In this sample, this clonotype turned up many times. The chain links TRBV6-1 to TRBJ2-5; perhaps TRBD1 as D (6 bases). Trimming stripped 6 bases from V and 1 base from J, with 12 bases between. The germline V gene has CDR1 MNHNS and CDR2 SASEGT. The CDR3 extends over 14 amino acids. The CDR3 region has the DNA TGTGCCAGCAGCCCGAGGACAGTCCAAGAGACCCAGTACTTC. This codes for CASSPRTVQETQYF.

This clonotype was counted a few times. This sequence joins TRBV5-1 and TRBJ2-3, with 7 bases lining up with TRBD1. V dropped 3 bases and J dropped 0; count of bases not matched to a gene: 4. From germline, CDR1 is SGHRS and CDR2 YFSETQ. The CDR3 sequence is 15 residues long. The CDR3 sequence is CASSSGQVSTDTQYF. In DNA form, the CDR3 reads TGCGCCAGCAGCTCTGGACAGGTCAGCACAGATACGCAGTATTTT.

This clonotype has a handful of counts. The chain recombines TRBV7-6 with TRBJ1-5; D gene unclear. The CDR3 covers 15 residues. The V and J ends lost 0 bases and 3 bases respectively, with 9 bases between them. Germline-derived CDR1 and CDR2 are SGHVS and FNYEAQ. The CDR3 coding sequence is TGTGCCAGCAGCTTAGCGCCGGCGGACAATCAGCCCCAGCATTTT. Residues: CASSLAPADNQPQHF. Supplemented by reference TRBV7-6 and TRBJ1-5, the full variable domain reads GAGVSQSPRYKVTKRGQDVALRCDPISGHVSLYWYRQALGQGPEFLTYFNYEAQQDKSGLPNDRFSAERPEGSISTLTIQRTEQRDSAMYRCASSLAPADNQPQHFGDGTRLSIL.

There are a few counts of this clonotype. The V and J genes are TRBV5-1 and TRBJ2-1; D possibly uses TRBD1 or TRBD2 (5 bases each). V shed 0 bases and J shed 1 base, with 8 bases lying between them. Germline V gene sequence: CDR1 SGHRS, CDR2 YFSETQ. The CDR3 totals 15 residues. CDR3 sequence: CASSLGGGSYNEQFF. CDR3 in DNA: TGCGCCAGCAGCTTGGGTGGGGGATCCTACAATGAGCAGTTCTTC.

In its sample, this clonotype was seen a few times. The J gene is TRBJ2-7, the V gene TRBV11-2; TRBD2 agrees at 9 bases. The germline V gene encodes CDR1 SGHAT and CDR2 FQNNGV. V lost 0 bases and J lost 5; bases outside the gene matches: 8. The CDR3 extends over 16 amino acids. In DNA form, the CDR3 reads TGTGCCAGCAGCTTAGATCGAATAGCGGGAGCCCACGAGCAGTACTTC. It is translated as CASSLDRIAGAHEQYF.

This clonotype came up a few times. The CDR3 DNA sequence: TGTGCCAGCTCACCATGGGCTAGCGGGGAAGAGCAGTTCTTC. It specifies CASSPWASGEEQFF. This chain joins TRBV18 and TRBJ2-1; 9 positions match TRBD2. Germline values: CDR1 KGHSH, CDR2 LQKENI. V was clipped by 2 bases and J by 10 bases; unmatched bases: 6. This CDR3 spans 14 amino acids.

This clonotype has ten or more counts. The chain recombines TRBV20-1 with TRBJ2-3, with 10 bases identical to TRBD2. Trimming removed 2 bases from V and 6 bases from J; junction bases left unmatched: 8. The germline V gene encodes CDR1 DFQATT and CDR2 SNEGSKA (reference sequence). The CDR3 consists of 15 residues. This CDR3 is CSARTTSGLKDTQYF. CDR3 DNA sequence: TGCAGTGCTAGAACGACTAGCGGGCTGAAGGATACGCAGTATTTT.

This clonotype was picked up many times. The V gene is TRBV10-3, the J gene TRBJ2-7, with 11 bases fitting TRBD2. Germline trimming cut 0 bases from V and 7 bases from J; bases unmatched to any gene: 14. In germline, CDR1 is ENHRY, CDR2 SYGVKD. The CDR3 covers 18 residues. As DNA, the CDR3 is TGTGCCATCAGTGAGTCACTAGCGGGGGAGCCTAAACCTCGTGAGCAGTACTTC. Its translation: CAISESLAGEPKPREQYF.

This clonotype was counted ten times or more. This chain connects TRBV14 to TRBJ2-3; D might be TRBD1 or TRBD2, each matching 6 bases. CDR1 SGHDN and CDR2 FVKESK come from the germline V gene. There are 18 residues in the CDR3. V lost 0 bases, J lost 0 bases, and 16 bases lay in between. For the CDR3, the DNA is TGTGCCAGCAGCCAAGACGGAGGGACAAAAACCAGCACAGATACGCAGTATTTT. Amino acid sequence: CASSQDGGTKTSTDTQYF. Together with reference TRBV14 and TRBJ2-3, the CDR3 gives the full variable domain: EAGVTQFPSHSVIEKGQTVTLRCDPISGHDNLYWYRRVMGKEIKFLLHFVKESKQDESGMPNNRFLAERTGGTYSTLKVQPAELEDSGVYFCASSQDGGTKTSTDTQYFGPGTRLTVL.

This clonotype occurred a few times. CDR3 in amino acids: CASQVRTSGAYEQYF. CDR3 in DNA: TGTGCCAGCCAAGTTCGGACTAGCGGGGCCTACGAGCAGTACTTC. V gene TRBV6-2 or TRBV6-3 combines with J gene TRBJ2-7; 12 positions agree with TRBD2. The CDR3 runs 15 residues. Germline CDR1 MNHEY, CDR2 SVGEGT. V shed 8 bases and J 2 bases; nucleotides not matched to a gene: 7.

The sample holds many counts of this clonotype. The CDR3 coding sequence is TGCGCCAGCAGCTTGGGTTCGGGAGAGGCCGGGGAGCTGTTTTTT. This codes for CASSLGSGEAGELFF. V usage is TRBV5-1 and J usage is TRBJ2-2; D possibly corresponds to TRBD2 (6 bases). CDR3 length: 15 residues. CDR1 and CDR2 (germline): SGHRS, YFSETQ. The V and J ends lost 0 bases and 6 bases respectively, with 12 bases between them.

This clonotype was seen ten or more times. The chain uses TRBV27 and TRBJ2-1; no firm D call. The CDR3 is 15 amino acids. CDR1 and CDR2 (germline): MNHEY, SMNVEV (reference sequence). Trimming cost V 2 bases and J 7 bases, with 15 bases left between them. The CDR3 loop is CASSLVLQTSNEQFF. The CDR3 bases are TGTGCCAGCAGTTTAGTTCTCCAGACCAGTAATGAGCAGTTCTTC.

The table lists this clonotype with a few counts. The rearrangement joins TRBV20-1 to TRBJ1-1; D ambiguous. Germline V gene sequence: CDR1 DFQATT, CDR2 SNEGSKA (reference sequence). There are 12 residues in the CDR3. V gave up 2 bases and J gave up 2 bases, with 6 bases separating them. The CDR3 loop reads CSARFPNTEAFF. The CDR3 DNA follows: TGCAGTGCTAGATTCCCCAACACTGAAGCTTTCTTT.

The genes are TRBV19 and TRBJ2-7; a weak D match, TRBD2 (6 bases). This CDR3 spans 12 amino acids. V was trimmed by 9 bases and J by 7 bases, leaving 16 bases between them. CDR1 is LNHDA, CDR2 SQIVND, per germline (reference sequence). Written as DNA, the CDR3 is TGTGCCAGCGGACGTCGGAGGGGTGAGCAGTACTTC. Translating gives CASGRRRGEQYF.

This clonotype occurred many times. Here the CDR3 reads CASSSGGDTEAFF. Written as DNA, the CDR3 is TGTGCCAGCAGCAGTGGGGGGGATACTGAAGCTTTCTTT. The chain recombines TRBV27 with TRBJ1-1; tentative D call: TRBD1 (5 bases). CDR3 length: 13 amino acids. Germline V gene lookup returns CDR1 MNHEY and CDR2 SMNVEV (reference sequence). Deletions cut 6 bases from V and 5 bases from J, with 13 bases between.